This T cell receptor beta chain was captured in a study of shared clonotypes between healthy human individuals. For this clone: No antigen is known for it.

Deep was the level at which the assay was run. In the study's own analysis: In the immunoSEQ data, sequences were junction-only and lacked quality scores, so filtering differed. TCRdb keeps only in-frame clones here, not all; method: immunoSEQ multiplex PCR. V and J calls and clone size are copied from that table; D and trimming were computed from the DNA. The profile covers about 1.5 million clones, with about 98% appearing a single time and 0.4% to 0.45% taken by the ten largest. The CDR3 sequence is 17 residues long. The germline V gene has CDR1 SGHRS and CDR2 YFSETQ. Trimming at V came to 7 bases and at J to 1 base, leaving 8 bases not matched to a gene. Study-wide findings and caveats: Generation probabilities of non-shared clonotypes were lower (relative to those shared by all four donors).

It was into CD45RA+ naive and CD45RA-negative memory subsets that the CD4+ cells were split. The chain combines TRBV5-1 with TRBJ2-6; 10 nucleotides line up with TRBD1. The TCR sequence derives from a man under 40 in good health. The sequenced material came from naive CD4+ T cells sorted from blood. The subset denotes: CD45RA+ positively selected. In DNA form, the CDR3 reads TGCGCCAGCGGAACCGGGACAGGGGTATCTGGGGCCAACGTCCTGACTTTC. It codes for CASGTGTGVSGANVLTF.